One and the same sample provided the 6 T cell receptor beta chains below, sequenced in a study of tumor and adjacent non-tumor tissue in lung cancer. No cell sorting was done before RNA was extracted from the tissue. The normal lung tissue was taken more than 3 cm from the tumor edge. TCRbeta libraries were built with three rounds of nested PCR, modified from ARM-PCR. TCRdb used MiXCR to reprocess the multiplex PCR reads, holding one entry per CDR3 protein. Of approximately 90,000 distinct CDR3 sequences listed, approximately 73% are singletons. The sequenced sample was distant non-tumor lung tissue. The receptors here all came from a woman aged 50 to 60 with non-small cell lung cancer.

With respect to this clonotype: This CDR3 fails to terminate in the conserved phenylalanine or tryptophan, so it likely reflects a read error. CDR3 amino acids: CASGRLGHRLAGELFS. The CDR3 coding sequence is TGTGCCAGCGGTCGCCTTGGACACAGGCTAGCCGGGGAGCTGTTTTCT. The chain carries TRBV6-2 or TRBV6-3 and TRBJ2-2, with D perhaps TRBD1 (5 bases). CDR1 is MNHEY, CDR2 SVGEGT, per germline. CDR3 length equals 16 residues. Trimming took 8 bases from V and 6 from J, leaving 22 bases between them.

In the case of this clonotype: Just one base apart from a much larger clone, this may be a read error. V is TRBV24-1 and J is TRBJ1-2; the D is unclear. Trimming cost V 9 bases and J 1 base, with 17 bases left between them. CDR1 is KGHDR, CDR2 SFDVKD, per germline. The CDR3 length is 15 residues. CDR3 in DNA: TGTGCCACCCATATTGGAGCCTGGGGTAACTATGGCTACACCTTC. Translation gives CATHIGAWGNYGYTF.

A remark on this clonotype: This likely comes from a read error, as the CDR3 has no conserved phenylalanine or tryptophan at its end. The limits of the CDR3 on the DNA are not certain, so only TCRdb's listed CDR3 is given. V usage is TRBV6-6 and J usage is TRBJ2-7. The germline gives CDR1 MNHNY, CDR2 SVGAGI (reference sequence). The CDR3 length equals 12 residues, ends included. CDR3 in amino acids: CATSLVSGEQHI.

The chain employs TRBV6-1 and TRBJ2-1, with D perhaps assigned TRBD1 or TRBD2 (5 bases each). In germline, CDR1 is MNHNS, CDR2 SASEGT. The CDR3 is 15 amino acids. Trimming removed 5 bases from V and 4 bases from J, with 15 bases in between. For the CDR3, the DNA is TGTGCCAGCAGTTTCGGGACCAGCGAATACAATGAGCAGTTCTTC. This codes for CASSFGTSEYNEQFF.

Of note for this clonotype: Compared with germline, one end of the junction differs, possibly owing to a read error. The chain uses TRBV4-1 and TRBJ2-3, with TRBD2 identical over 12 bases. This CDR3 region has 21 residues. Germline CDR1 is MGHRA and CDR2 is YSYEKL. CDR3 bases: TGCACCAGCAGCCAAGGCTACCTAGCGGGGGGGCCCACCGTACCGCCAGATACGCAGTATTTT. Protein: CTSSQGYLAGGPTVPPDTQYF.

Note on this clonotype: One end of the junction does not line up with germline, which may come from a read error. V usage is TRBV11-1 and J usage is TRBJ2-6, with no clear D. Germline-derived CDR1 and CDR2 are SGHAT and FQDESV (reference sequence). CDR3 size: 16 residues. CDR3 sequence (DNA): TGTACCAGCAGCCCGCCGCTCCGCTCTAGGGCCAACGTCCTGACTTTC. Amino acids: CTSSPPLRSRANVLTF.